The T cell receptor (beta chain) described here comes from a study of blood T cell repertoires in COVID-19. About the study: The study drew acute and convalescent COVID-19 samples from the United States, Italy and Spain. The analysed material was cDNA or gDNA that came from T cells, B-cell-depleted T cells, or PBMCs.

Original analysis: Estimation of nucleated cell counts relied on the amplification of reference gene primers. TCRdb keeps only in-frame clones here, not all; method: immunoSEQ multiplex PCR. From that table come the V and J calls and clone size; the DNA was used to work out D and trimming. The data show 30,000 to 45,000 clones, approximately 88% seen once. Germline V gives CDR1 LNHNV, CDR2 YYDKDF (reference sequence). The CDR3 runs 15 residues. Unmatched junction bases numbered 5, after V lost 0 bases and J lost 8 bases. Sequencing input: peripheral blood. The sequence was obtained from a human donor in a cohort sampled during active COVID-19. The chain employs TRBV15 and TRBJ1-2, with 11 bases aligning to TRBD1. CDR3 protein: CATSRDLGQGEGYTF. The CDR3 region has the DNA TGTGCCACCAGCAGAGATCTGGGACAGGGGGAAGGCTACACCTTC.